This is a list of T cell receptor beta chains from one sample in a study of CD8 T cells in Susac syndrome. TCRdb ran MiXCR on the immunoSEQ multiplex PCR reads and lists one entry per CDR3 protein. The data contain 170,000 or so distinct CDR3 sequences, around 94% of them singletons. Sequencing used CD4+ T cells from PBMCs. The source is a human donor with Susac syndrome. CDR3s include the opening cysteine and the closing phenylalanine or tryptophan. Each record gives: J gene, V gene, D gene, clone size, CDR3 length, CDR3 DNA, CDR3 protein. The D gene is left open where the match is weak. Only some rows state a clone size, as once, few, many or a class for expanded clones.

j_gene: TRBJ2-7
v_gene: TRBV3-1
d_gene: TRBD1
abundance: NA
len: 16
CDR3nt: TGTGCCAGCAGCTCCTTCTCGGGACAGATAACCTACGAGCAGTACTTC
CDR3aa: CASSSFSGQITYEQYF

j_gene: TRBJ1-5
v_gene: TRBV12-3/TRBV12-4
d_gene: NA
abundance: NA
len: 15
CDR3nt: TGTGCCAGCAGTTTAGGGCCTCCGGGCAATCAGCCCCAGCATTTT
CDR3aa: CASSLGPPGNQPQHF

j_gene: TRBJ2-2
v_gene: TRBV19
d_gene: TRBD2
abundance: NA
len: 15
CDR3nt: TGTGCCAGTAGTATGCGGGGGGCCGGCACCGGGGAGCTGTTTTTT
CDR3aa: CASSMRGAGTGELFF

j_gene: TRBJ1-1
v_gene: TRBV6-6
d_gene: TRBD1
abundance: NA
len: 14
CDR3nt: TGTGCCAGCAGTAAAGACAGGGTGGACACTGAAGCTTTCTTT
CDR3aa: CASSKDRVDTEAFF

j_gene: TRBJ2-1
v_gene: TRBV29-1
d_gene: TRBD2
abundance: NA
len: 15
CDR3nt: TGCAGCGTTGAGAAGAGCGGGAGCTCCTACAATGAGCAGTTCTTC
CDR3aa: CSVEKSGSSYNEQFF

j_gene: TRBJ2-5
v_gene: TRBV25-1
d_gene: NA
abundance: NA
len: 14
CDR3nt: TGTGCCAGCAGTGCGGGGCGAGCTCAAGAGACCCAGTACTTC
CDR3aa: CASSAGRAQETQYF

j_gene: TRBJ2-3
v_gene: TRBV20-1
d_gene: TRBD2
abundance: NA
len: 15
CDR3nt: TGCAGTGCTAGTCGGGCACTAGCGGGCAGAGATACGCAGTATTTT
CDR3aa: CSASRALAGRDTQYF

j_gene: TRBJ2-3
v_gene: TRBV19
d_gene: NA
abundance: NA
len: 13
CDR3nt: TGTGCCAGTAGTATAGGTGGTGCGGATACGCAGTATTTT
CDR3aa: CASSIGGADTQYF

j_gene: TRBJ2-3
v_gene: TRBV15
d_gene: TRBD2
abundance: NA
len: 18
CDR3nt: TGTGCCACCAGCAGCCCGGGACTAGACGTGCGGGACACAGATACGCAGTATTTT
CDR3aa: CATSSPGLDVRDTDTQYF

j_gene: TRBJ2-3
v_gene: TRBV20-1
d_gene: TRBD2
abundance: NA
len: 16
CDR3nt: TGCAGTGCCTCCAGTGGACTAGCGGAGGCCCTCGATACGCAGTATTTT
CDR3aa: CSASSGLAEALDTQYF

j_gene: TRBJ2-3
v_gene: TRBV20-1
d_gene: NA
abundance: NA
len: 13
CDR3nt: TGCAGTGCTGCCAGGGGTGGATCGGATACGCAGTATTTT
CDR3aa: CSAARGGSDTQYF

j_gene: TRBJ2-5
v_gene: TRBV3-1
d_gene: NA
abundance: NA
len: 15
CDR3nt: TGTGCCAGCAGCCGAGGGTGGACAGCGGGTGAGACCCAGTACTTC
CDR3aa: CASSRGWTAGETQYF

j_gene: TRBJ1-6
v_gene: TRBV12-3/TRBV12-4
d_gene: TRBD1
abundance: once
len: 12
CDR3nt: TGTGCCAGCAGTTACAGGGGTTCACCCCTCCACTTT
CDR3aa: CASSYRGSPLHF

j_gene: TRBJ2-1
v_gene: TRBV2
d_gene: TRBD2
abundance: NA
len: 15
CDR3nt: TGTGCCAGCAGCCGTCAGCGGGGGGGATTTGATGAGCAGTTCTTC
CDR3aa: CASSRQRGGFDEQFF

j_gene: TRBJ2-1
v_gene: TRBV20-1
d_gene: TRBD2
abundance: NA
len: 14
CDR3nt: TGCAGTGCTAGAGATTCCGGAGGGGAGGGTGAGCAGTTCTTC
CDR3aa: CSARDSGGEGEQFF

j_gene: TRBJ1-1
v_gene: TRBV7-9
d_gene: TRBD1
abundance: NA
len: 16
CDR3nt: TGTGCCAGCAGCTTCGAAACCGGGACAGGGAGCACTGAAGCTTTCTTT
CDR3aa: CASSFETGTGSTEAFF

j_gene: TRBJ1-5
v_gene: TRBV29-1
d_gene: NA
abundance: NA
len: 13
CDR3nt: TGCAGCGTTGGAGGGTACGGCAATCAGCCCCAGCATTTT
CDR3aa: CSVGGYGNQPQHF

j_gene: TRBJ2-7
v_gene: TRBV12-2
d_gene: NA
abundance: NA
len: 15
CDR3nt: NA
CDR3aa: CASRFVGKGSYEQYF

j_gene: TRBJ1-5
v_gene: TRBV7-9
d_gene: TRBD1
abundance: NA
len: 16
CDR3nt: TGTGCCAGCAGCGGCAAACCGACAGGGGACGAACAGCCCCAGCATTTT
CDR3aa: CASSGKPTGDEQPQHF

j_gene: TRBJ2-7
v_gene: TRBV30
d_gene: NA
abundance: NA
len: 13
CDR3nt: TGTGCCTGGAGACCTCCGGGACCCTACGAGCAGTACTTC
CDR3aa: CAWRPPGPYEQYF

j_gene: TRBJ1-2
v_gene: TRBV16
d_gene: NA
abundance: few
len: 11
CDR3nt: TGTGCCAGCAGCCAATCGGGAGGCTACACCTTC
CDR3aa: CASSQSGGYTF

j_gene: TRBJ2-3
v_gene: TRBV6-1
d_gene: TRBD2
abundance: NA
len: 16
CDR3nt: TGTGCCAGCAGATCTCCGGGACTAGCGGCAACAGATACGCAGTATTTT
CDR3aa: CASRSPGLAATDTQYF